Below, 13 T cell receptor beta chains from the same sample are listed, as sequenced in a study of cytomegalovirus exposure and HLA in healthy donors. In the PCR, 60 Vbeta and 13 Jbeta primers were used. Produced via immunoSEQ multiplex PCR; TCRdb's table is partial and in-frame only. The profile shows 150,000 to 180,000 clones, 70% to 80% of them singletons. Sequencing input: PBMCs. The origin of the receptors is a man younger than 40 in good health and CMV-seropositive.

The chain uses TRBV5-6 and TRBJ1-2, with TRBD1 matching over 7 bases. Germline V gene sequence: CDR1 SGHDT, CDR2 YYEEEE. This CDR3 contains 15 residues. With 4 bases clipped from V and 4 bases from J, the junction kept 10 bases outside the gene matches. CDR3 coding DNA: TGTGCCAGCAGCGGGGGGACAGATCGTTTCTATGGCTACACCTTC. The encoded protein is CASSGGTDRFYGYTF.

This chain connects TRBV4-1 to TRBJ2-7; D is unclear. The V gene lost 1 base and the J gene lost 0 bases, with 10 bases spanning the gap. The CDR3 is 15 amino acids. Germline loops: CDR1 MGHRA, CDR2 YSYEKL. The CDR3 DNA sequence: TGCGCCAGCAGCCAAGTGGCCCAGGACTCCTACGAGCAGTACTTC. It encodes CASSQVAQDSYEQYF.

The chain links TRBV9 to TRBJ2-7, with a tentative D call TRBD2 (6 bases). The CDR3 runs to 15 residues. CDR1 is SGDLS, CDR2 YYNGEE, per germline. V was trimmed by 0 bases and J by 3 bases, leaving 13 bases between them. The CDR3, as DNA: TGTGCCAGCAGCGTAGTGGGGGGTATTAACTACGAGCAGTACTTC. It yields the protein CASSVVGGINYEQYF.

This clone has a handful of counts. The chain recombines TRBV6-4 with TRBJ2-7; D remains ambiguous. The CDR3 has 15 amino acids. The germline V and J ends were trimmed by 2 bases and 0 bases, with 11 bases remaining between them. Germline V gene data show CDR1 as MRHNA and CDR2 as SNTAGT. The CDR3 spells CASSDQNSSSYEQYF. The CDR3 DNA reads TGTGCCAGCAGTGACCAGAACTCTAGCTCCTACGAGCAGTACTTC.

The sample holds a few counts of this clone. The chain recombines TRBV7-3 with TRBJ2-1, with TRBD2 identical over 14 bases. Trimming took 4 bases from V and 9 from J; bases not matched to a gene: 11. The CDR3 runs 17 residues. The germline V gene encodes CDR1 SGHTA and CDR2 FQGTGA. The CDR3 nucleotides read TGTGCCAGCAGCTCGAACCCGACTAGCGGGGGGGCGGTTGAGCAGTTCTTC. Translating it yields CASSSNPTSGGAVEQFF.

This clone was observed a few times. The chain uses TRBV9 and TRBJ2-3; 8 positions match TRBD2. J lost 2 bases, V lost 0 bases, and 2 bases had no gene match. In germline, CDR1 is SGDLS, CDR2 YYNGEE. This CDR3 contains 15 residues. CDR3 loop: CASSVGAGATDTQYF. The CDR3 coding sequence is TGTGCCAGCAGCGTAGGAGCGGGGGCCACAGATACGCAGTATTTT. Using reference TRBV9 and TRBJ2-3 for the parts outside the CDR3, the full variable domain is DSGVTQTPKHLITATGQRVTLRCSPRSGDLSVYWYQQSLDQGLQFLIQYYNGEERAKGNILERFSAQQFPDLHSELNLSSLELGDSALYFCASSVGAGATDTQYFGPGTRLTVL.

The chain is built from TRBV9 and TRBJ2-1; D perhaps matches TRBD2 (5 bases). Germline values: CDR1 SGDLS, CDR2 YYNGEE. The length of the CDR3 is 15 residues. Trimming shortened V by 0 bases and J by 0 bases, and 7 bases separated the two germline ends. The CDR3 DNA follows: TGTGCCAGCAGCGTAGTAGGGAGCTCCTACAATGAGCAGTTCTTC. Translated, it gives CASSVVGSSYNEQFF.

This clone was seen a few times. Written as DNA, the CDR3 is TGTGCCAGCAGCTTCTGGGGGGGCACTGAAGCTTTCTTT. It translates to CASSFWGGTEAFF. The chain uses TRBV5-4 and TRBJ1-1, with a weak D call TRBD1 (5 bases). CDR3 length equals 13 residues. V lost 2 bases and J lost 4, with 9 bases in between. Germline loops: CDR1 SGHNT, CDR2 YYREEE (reference sequence). Full variable domain (remainder filled in from reference TRBV5-4 and TRBJ1-1): ETGVTQSPTHLIKTRGQQVTLRCSSQSGHNTVSWYQQALGQGPQFIFQYYREEENGRGNFPPRFSGLQFPNYSSELNVNALELDDSALYLCASSFWGGTEAFFGQGTRLTVV.

J is TRBJ1-3 and V is TRBV5-1; D is undetermined. V shed 5 bases and J shed 0 bases, with 9 bases lying between them. The CDR3 is made up of 14 amino acids. Germline V lookup: CDR1 SGHRS, CDR2 YFSETQ. CDR3 region: CASSLQSSGNTIYF. CDR3 DNA: TGCGCCAGCAGTTTACAGAGCTCTGGAAACACCATATATTTT.

The V and J genes are TRBV9 and TRBJ1-2, with D maybe TRBD1 (5 bases). The germline gives CDR1 SGDLS, CDR2 YYNGEE. This CDR3 is 17 amino acids long. V dropped 3 bases and J dropped 4 bases, with 22 bases sitting between them. CDR3 bases: TGTGCCAGCAGCGGCGACGCTGGGCGGGGGACTACCTATGGCTACACCTTC. Translation: CASSGDAGRGTTYGYTF.

The V and J genes are TRBV19 and TRBJ2-3, with TRBD1 as a possible D gene (5 bases). The CDR3 is made up of 16 amino acids. V lost 1 base and J lost 2, with 13 bases in between. CDR1 LNHDA and CDR2 SQIVND come from the germline V gene (reference sequence). CDR3 protein: CASSIVSGSDTDTQYF. CDR3 DNA: TGTGCCAGTAGTATAGTGTCAGGGTCTGACACAGATACGCAGTATTTT.

The V call is TRBV5-4, the J call TRBJ2-5; 7 nucleotides agree with TRBD1. V dropped 2 bases and J dropped 5; count of bases not matched to a gene: 3. Per germline, CDR1 SGHNT and CDR2 YYREEE (reference sequence). The length of the CDR3 is 13 residues. The CDR3 reads CASSLGGAETQYF. DNA for the CDR3: TGTGCCAGCAGCTTAGGGGGCGCGGAGACCCAGTACTTC.

The chain joins TRBV5-4 to TRBJ1-1; 7 bases fit TRBD1. V gave up 3 bases and J gave up 7 bases; unmatched junction bases: 9. The CDR3 length is 14 residues. The germline V gene encodes CDR1 SGHNT and CDR2 YYREEE (reference sequence). The CDR3 loop reads CASSWDSGEVEAFF. CDR3 DNA: TGTGCCAGCAGCTGGGACAGTGGGGAGGTTGAAGCTTTCTTT.